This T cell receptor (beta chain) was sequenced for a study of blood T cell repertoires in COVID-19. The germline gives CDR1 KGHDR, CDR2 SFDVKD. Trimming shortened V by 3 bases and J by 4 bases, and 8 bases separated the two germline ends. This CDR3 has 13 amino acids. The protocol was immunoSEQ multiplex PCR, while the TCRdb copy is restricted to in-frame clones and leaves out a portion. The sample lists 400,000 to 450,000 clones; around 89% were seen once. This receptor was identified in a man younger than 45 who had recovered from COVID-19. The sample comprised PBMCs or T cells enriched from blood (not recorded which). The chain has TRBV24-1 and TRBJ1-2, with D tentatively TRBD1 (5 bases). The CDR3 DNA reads TGTGCCACCAGTGATACTGACAGCTATGGCTACACCTTC. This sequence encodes CATSDTDSYGYTF.